Reported below is one T cell receptor (beta chain). Its antigen is currently unknown. According to the study, TCR beta libraries were built with iRepertoire HTBI primers and CDR3-region Arm-PCR. TCRdb processed the multiplex PCR reads anew with MiXCR; each CDR3 protein has one entry. The sample has fewer than 400,000 distinct CDR3 sequences, 20% to 25% seen once; the top ten hold more than 20%. The sample comes from a study of regulatory T cells in long-lasting Graves disease. Study-wide context: Over 5 years of antithyroid drugs plus positive TSH receptor antibodies defined persistent Graves' disease.

The V end was cut by 0 bases, the J end by 2 bases, with 19 bases between. The CDR3 is 17 residues long. Germline assignment: CDR1 DFQATT and CDR2 SNEGSKA (reference sequence). Noted time point: persistent/refractory GD, antithyroid drugs over 5 years with positive TRAb. PBMCs provided the RNA from which the TCR library was made. One endocrinology department in Xi'an, China, was where patients came from. The study's findings and limits: Those with persistent disease had in common more public clonotypes (approximately 2,500) than new patients (approximately 920).

The V and J genes are TRBV20-1 and TRBJ2-5; D perhaps matches TRBD1 (6 bases). The sample here was peripheral blood mononuclear cells (PBMCs), taken when the disease was refractory, from a patient treated with antithyroid drugs. The sequence was obtained from a female donor with Graves disease. CDR3 nucleotide sequence: TGCAGTGCTAGAGAGGCCGGGACACGTCCAGAACAAGAGACCCAGTACTTC. This gives the protein CSAREAGTRPEQETQYF.